Presented here are 21 T cell receptor beta chains from one specimen sequenced in a study of CD8+ T cells in alopecia areata. Extracted RNA was reverse transcribed into cDNA, the sequencing template. Generated by immunoSEQ multiplex PCR, the TCRdb table keeps only in-frame clones and is missing some. The repertoire consists of 30,000 to 35,000 clones, with around 50% occurring once and the leading ten covering around 40%. The sequencing input was NKG2D-high CD8+ T cells sorted from blood. The receptors derive from a human donor with alopecia areata.

The chain couples TRBV4-3 to TRBJ2-1; TRBD2 aligns across 10 bases. Germline lookup yields CDR1 LGHNA and CDR2 YSLEER. The V and J ends lost 3 bases and 4 bases, in that order; junction bases with no gene match: 6. CDR3 size: 16 residues. In DNA form, the CDR3 reads TGCGCCAGCAGCCAGGATAGCGGGAGGCTATACAATGAGCAGTTCTTC. Amino acid sequence: CASSQDSGRLYNEQFF.

The genes are TRBV27 and TRBJ1-1, with 7 nucleotides matching TRBD1. CDR3 size: 15 residues. V trimming: 7 bases; J trimming: 3 bases; junction bases outside the gene matches: 11. CDR1 is MNHEY and CDR2 is SMNVEV in the germline V gene (reference sequence). CDR3: CASTRMGRGHTEAFF. The CDR3 DNA reads TGTGCCAGCACCCGAATGGGAAGGGGGCACACTGAAGCTTTCTTT.

The chain uses TRBV20-1 and TRBJ2-3; 8 bases align to TRBD1. The V segment lost 4 bases and the J segment 8 bases; nucleotides outside the gene matches: 2. The CDR3 sequence is 11 residues long. Germline V gene lookup returns CDR1 DFQATT and CDR2 SNEGSKA (reference sequence). In DNA, the CDR3 is TGCAGTGCTAACAGGGGGGTTACGCAGTATTTT. Its translation is CSANRGVTQYF.

CDR3 nucleotide sequence: TGTGCCAGCAGTTTCGGCGGTGGCTACACCTTC. This translates into CASSFGGGYTF. V usage is TRBV28 and J usage is TRBJ1-2, with D uncertain. CDR1 and CDR2 (germline): MDHEN, SYDVKM. This CDR3 region has 11 residues. Deletions cut 3 bases from V and 7 bases from J, with 6 bases between.

The chain is built from TRBV21-1 and TRBJ2-3; the D segment call TRBD1 is taken from the table without a DNA check. TRBV21-1 is a documented pseudogene. The CDR3 runs 18 residues. Here the CDR3 reads CASSTTSSPQPSTDTQYF. The CDR3 DNA reads as TGTGCCAGCAGCACCACCTCGAGCCCACAGCCTAGCACAGATACGCAGTATTTT.

This clone was found a few times. The chain combines TRBV28 with TRBJ2-3; perhaps TRBD2 as D (6 bases). V was cut by 3 bases and J by 5 bases, with 9 bases left in between. CDR1 MDHEN and CDR2 SYDVKM come from the germline V gene. The CDR3 has 13 residues. The CDR3: CASSLDYRDTQYF. The CDR3 bases are TGTGCCAGCAGTTTGGACTACAGAGATACGCAGTATTTT.

This sequence joins TRBV5-6 and TRBJ2-7; unclear D gene. V dropped 5 bases and J dropped 3 bases, with 12 bases sitting between them. Germline CDR1 SGHDT, CDR2 YYEEEE. There are 13 residues in the CDR3. CDR3 residues: CASRSGGIYEQYF. The CDR3 bases are TGTGCCAGCAGGTCTGGCGGAATCTACGAGCAGTACTTC.

This chain connects TRBV6-5 to TRBJ2-7; D is perhaps TRBD2 (5 bases). The CDR3 loop spans 11 amino acids. Trimming pared 5 bases from V and 5 bases from J, leaving 7 bases between. CDR1 and CDR2 (germline): MNHEY, SVGAGI. The DNA of the CDR3 is TGTGCCAGCAGTCCGCGGGACGAGCAGTACTTC. It specifies CASSPRDEQYF.

Here the CDR3 DNA reads TGTGCCAGCAGTTCGACAGGGGGTAACACCGGGGAGCTGTTTTTT. Translated, it gives CASSSTGGNTGELFF. The chain couples TRBV6-5 to TRBJ2-2, with 9 nucleotides matching TRBD1. Germline V CDR1 and CDR2: MNHEY, SVGAGI. The ends lost 4 bases at V and 2 bases at J; junction bases unmatched: 2. The CDR3 runs to 15 residues.

This clone was counted only a few times. The rearrangement joins TRBV28 to TRBJ2-5, with TRBD1 matching 8 bases. The junction had 5 bases not matched to a gene; V was cut back by 5 bases and J by 0 bases. The CDR3 contains 15 residues. Germline V CDR1 and CDR2: MDHEN, SYDVKM. CDR3 sequence (DNA): TGTGCCAGCAGTAAAGAACAGGGGGACCAAGAGACCCAGTACTTC. Its translation is CASSKEQGDQETQYF. Together with reference TRBV28 and TRBJ2-5, the CDR3 gives the full variable domain: DVKVTQSSRYLVKRTGEKVFLECVQDMDHENMFWYRQDPGLGLRLIYFSYDVKMKEKGDIPEGYSVSREKKERFSLILESASTNQTSMYLCASSKEQGDQETQYFGPGTRLLVL.

This clone was seen a few times. J is TRBJ2-7 and V is TRBV29-1; 7 positions match TRBD2. Germline CDR1 is SQVTM and CDR2 is ANQGSEA. V was clipped by 5 bases and J by 2 bases; unmatched bases: 9. The CDR3 has 14 amino acids. For the CDR3, the DNA is TGCAGCGTTCAGGGCGGGAGACCTACCTACGAGCAGTACTTC. This translates into CSVQGGRPTYEQYF.

The CDR3 reads CSVDLGWQNYGYTF. The DNA of the CDR3 is TGCAGCGTTGATTTGGGTTGGCAGAACTATGGCTACACCTTC. V and J are TRBV29-1 and TRBJ1-2; D call uncertain. Trimming removed 3 bases at V and 2 bases at J, with 13 bases between. The CDR3 is made up of 14 amino acids. The germline V gene encodes CDR1 SQVTM and CDR2 ANQGSEA.

This clone was counted ten times or more. The V call is TRBV7-9, the J call TRBJ2-5; no firm D call. Between the trimmed V and J ends, which lost 5 bases and 0 bases, there was a span of 13 bases. Germline V gene sequence: CDR1 SEHNR, CDR2 FQNEAQ (reference sequence). The CDR3 has 15 residues. The CDR3 DNA follows: TGTGCCAGCAGCAGACCTACAGTGTACCAAGAGACCCAGTACTTC. Translated: CASSRPTVYQETQYF.

V and J are TRBV6-4 and TRBJ1-2; tentatively, D is TRBD1 (6 bases). The V gene lost 5 bases and the J gene lost 8 bases, with 18 bases spanning the gap. Per germline, CDR1 MRHNA and CDR2 SNTAGT. The CDR3 extends over 14 amino acids. The CDR3 nucleotides read TGTGCCAGCAGTTCCCTGCCAGGGGCCGACGGCTACACCTTC. Its translation: CASSSLPGADGYTF.

This rearrangement joins TRBV19 to TRBJ1-1; D is perhaps TRBD1 (5 bases). Deletions cut 1 base from V and 5 bases from J, with 17 bases between. The CDR3 sequence is 16 residues long. The germline CDR1 and CDR2 sequences are LNHDA and SQIVND (reference sequence). The CDR3 coding sequence is TGTGCCAGTAGTATAGTTCGGGGGGACCCCCGGACTGAAGCTTTCTTT. It specifies CASSIVRGDPRTEAFF.

This clone was counted only a few times. The identical CDR3 is also encoded by other nucleotide sequences in the sample. The chain combines TRBV29-1 with TRBJ2-7; 11 nucleotides agree with TRBD1. Germline V CDR1 and CDR2: SQVTM, ANQGSEA. The trim removed 5 bases at V and 2 bases at J, leaving 2 bases unmatched. The CDR3 length is 13 residues. The CDR3 loop is CSVRTGGTYEQYF. CDR3 DNA sequence: TGCAGCGTTAGGACAGGGGGCACCTACGAGCAGTACTTC.

V and J are TRBV27 and TRBJ1-1; D is ambiguous. This CDR3 is 11 amino acids long. The germline V gene has CDR1 MNHEY and CDR2 SMNVEV (reference sequence). V shed 6 bases and J shed 1 base, with 3 bases lying between them. Here the CDR3 DNA reads TGTGCCAGCAGGGGGAACACTGAAGCTTTCTTT. As protein: CASRGNTEAFF.

This clone has only one observation. V and J are TRBV28 and TRBJ2-7; the D is unclear. The ends were cut back, 3 bases at V and 2 bases at J, with 23 bases in the middle. The germline CDR1 and CDR2 sequences are MDHEN and SYDVKM. CDR3 length equals 18 residues. The CDR3 DNA is TGTGCCAGCAGTTTTCCCGCTGACGGACCAAAAAGTACCTACGAGCAGTACTTC. This gives the protein CASSFPADGPKSTYEQYF.

Written as DNA, the CDR3 is TGCAGCGTTGAGCTAATGGGAAGCGGGACCCCCTACGAGCAGTACTTC. Translating it yields CSVELMGSGTPYEQYF. V is TRBV29-1 and J is TRBJ2-7; 7 bases match TRBD2. The CDR3 spans 16 residues. The ends lost 3 bases at V and 2 bases at J; junction bases unmatched: 13. The germline gives CDR1 SQVTM, CDR2 ANQGSEA.

This clone was recorded a few times. The chain is built from TRBV13 and TRBJ2-7; D might be TRBD1 (6 bases). Per germline, CDR1 PRHDT and CDR2 FYEKMQ (reference sequence). The V gene lost 5 bases and the J gene lost 5 bases, with 19 bases spanning the gap. The CDR3 consists of 15 residues. As DNA, the CDR3 is TGTGCCAGCAGCCAAGCAGGGGCCTTTATACACGAGCAGTACTTC. It codes for CASSQAGAFIHEQYF.

The V call is TRBV29-1, the J call TRBJ2-2, with a possible D match to TRBD1 (5 bases). V was cut by 7 bases and J by 1 base, with 13 bases left in between. Germline V CDR1 and CDR2: SQVTM, ANQGSEA. This CDR3 has 14 residues. In DNA, the CDR3 is TGCAGCGCCCCGCGGCAGGGGAACACCGGGGAGCTGTTTTTT. It translates to CSAPRQGNTGELFF.